A single sample is the source of the 8 T cell receptor beta chains below, sequenced in a study of response to subunit inactivated influenza vaccine. TCRdb re-derived calls from the RT-PCR reads in MiXCR, one entry per CDR3 protein. The sample has over 450,000 distinct CDR3 sequences, over 10% seen once. Sequencing was performed on PBMCs from blood, taken around seven weeks after vaccination. The receptors come from a man aged 45-65 years who received an inactivated influenza vaccine.

This clonotype was found many times. Relative to the germline gene, one junction end is altered; a read error may explain this. The V call is TRBV7-9, the J call TRBJ2-5, with D perhaps matching TRBD2 (6 bases). This CDR3 spans 14 amino acids. Germline loops: CDR1 SEHNR, CDR2 FQNEAQ (reference sequence). The CDR3 sequence is CASSLDGGQETQYF. The DNA for the CDR3 is TGTGCCAGCAGTTTAGATGGAGGGCAAGAGACCCAGTACTTC.

J is TRBJ2-1 and V is TRBV7-8, with TRBD2 matching over 8 bases. This CDR3 region has 15 residues. V shed 5 bases, J shed 9 bases, and the junction held 12 bases outside the gene matches. CDR1 is SGHVS and CDR2 is FQNEAQ in the germline V gene. CDR3: CASSRAGVGQFEQFF. The CDR3 DNA reads as TGTGCCAGCAGCCGAGCGGGAGTCGGTCAATTTGAGCAGTTCTTC.

This clonotype was detected once. The junction differs from germline at one of its ends, possibly a read error. The V gene is TRBV3-1, the J gene TRBJ2-7; no clear D. The CDR3 covers 14 residues. Germline lookup yields CDR1 LGHDT and CDR2 YNNKEL (reference sequence). CDR3 DNA sequence: TGTGCCAGCAGTCAAGGCCTAGTAAGCTACGAGCAGTACTTC. This encodes CASSQGLVSYEQYF.

The table lists this clonotype with a few counts. J is TRBJ2-6 and V is TRBV30; D is undetermined. The CDR3 contains 16 residues. The V gene's germline CDR1 is GTSNPN and CDR2 SVGIG (reference sequence). V lost 1 base and J lost 2, with 12 bases in between. CDR3 DNA: TGTGCCTGGAGTGCCTTAAGGCTCACTGGGGCCAACGTCCTGACTTTC. Its protein is CAWSALRLTGANVLTF.

This clonotype was picked up a small number of times. This rearrangement joins TRBV7-2 to TRBJ2-5; no reliable D call. Germline CDR1 and CDR2: SGHTA and FQGNSA. There are 15 residues in the CDR3. The germline V and J ends were trimmed by 5 bases and 1 base, with 14 bases remaining between them. CDR3 bases: TGTGCCAGCAGCCCCTGGCGACCAGTCCAAGAGACCCAGTACTTC. This sequence encodes CASSPWRPVQETQYF.

This clonotype was observed many times. The chain links TRBV6-1 to TRBJ1-6; possible D gene TRBD1, 5 bases. V was cut by 6 bases and J by 10 bases, with 19 bases left in between. The length of the CDR3 is 15 residues. From germline, CDR1 is MNHNS and CDR2 SASEGT. CDR3 bases: TGTGCCAGCAGCCGCAGGTTCAGGGTTGGCTCACCCCTCCACTTT. It is translated as CASSRRFRVGSPLHF.

This clonotype occurred a few times. V gene TRBV12-3 or TRBV12-4 combines with J gene TRBJ1-1; D gene unclear. The CDR3 totals 14 residues. V dropped 2 bases and J dropped 3 bases, with 10 bases sitting between them. The CDR3 DNA is TGTGCCAGCAGTTTATTCCGTCGTGACACTGAAGCTTTCTTT. Translated: CASSLFRRDTEAFF.

This chain joins TRBV12-3 or TRBV12-4 and TRBJ2-7; 9 nucleotides align to TRBD1. This CDR3 comprises 15 residues. The ends lost 5 bases at V and 0 bases at J; junction bases unmatched: 5. The CDR3 nucleotides read TGTGCCAGCAGTCTCCGACAGGGGGACTCCTACGAGCAGTACTTC. This encodes CASSLRQGDSYEQYF.